Below, 10 T cell receptor beta chains from the same sample are listed, as sequenced in a study of chemoradiotherapy in HPV16-positive cancers. Using immunoSEQ multiplex PCR, the repertoire was profiled, and TCRdb retains in-frame clones only, with some absent. In the table there are approximately 15,000 clones, roughly 79% of which are singletons. Specimen collection occurred from a patient who underwent chemoradiotherapy. The receptors here all came from a human donor with HPV-associated anogenital cancer.

This sequence joins TRBV2 and TRBJ2-1, with 12 nucleotides matching TRBD2. The CDR3 length is 15 residues. The ends lost 6 bases at V and 7 bases at J; junction bases unmatched: 7. CDR1 is SNHLY and CDR2 is FYNNEI in the germline V gene. In DNA, the CDR3 is TGTGCCAGCAGAATAAGGACTAGCGGGGTGAATGAGCAGTTCTTC. Protein: CASRIRTSGVNEQFF.

The genes are TRBV7-2 and TRBJ1-1; D is possibly TRBD1 (5 bases). V dropped 1 base and J dropped 1 base, with 7 bases sitting between them. There are 14 residues in the CDR3. CDR1 and CDR2 from the germline V gene are SGHTA and FQGNSA. The CDR3, as DNA: TGTGCCAGCAGCTTAGAGGGGTGGAACACTGAAGCTTTCTTT. It codes for CASSLEGWNTEAFF.

The rearrangement uses TRBV11-2 and TRBJ2-7, with D possibly being TRBD1 (6 bases). CDR1 is SGHAT and CDR2 is FQNNGV in the germline V gene. CDR3 length equals 15 residues. V was shortened by 3 bases and J by 3 bases, with 15 bases between the two germline ends. The CDR3 coding sequence is TGTGCCAGCAGCTTCCTGGGGGCCATTGTCTACGAGCAGTACTTC. It translates to CASSFLGAIVYEQYF.

This sequence joins TRBV5-6 and TRBJ1-1; D is unclear. V lost 4 bases and J lost 3, with 10 bases in between. This CDR3 has 13 amino acids. Germline CDR1 is SGHDT and CDR2 is YYEEEE. CDR3 coding DNA: TGTGCCAGCAGCCCCCAGTTGTACACTGAAGCTTTCTTT. Its protein product is CASSPQLYTEAFF.

This chain joins TRBV14 and TRBJ1-2; D ambiguous. Deletions cut 1 base from V and 7 bases from J, with 4 bases between. Germline CDR1 SGHDN, CDR2 FVKESK. This CDR3 contains 11 residues. CDR3 nucleotide sequence: TGTGCCAGCAGCCAAGGAATTGGCTACACCTTC. Translating it yields CASSQGIGYTF.

This clone was seen a single time. The chain uses TRBV5-4 and TRBJ1-2, with 12 bases aligning to TRBD1. CDR3 length: 15 residues. Germline loops: CDR1 SGHNT, CDR2 YYREEE (reference sequence). Trimming took 4 bases from V and 3 from J; bases not matched to a gene: 4. The CDR3 loop is CASSRGTGGYYGYTF. As DNA, the CDR3 is TGTGCCAGCAGCCGCGGGACAGGGGGCTACTATGGCTACACCTTC.

This CDR3 reads CASSLGQGLGGYTF. The CDR3 DNA sequence: TGTGCCAGCAGCTTAGGACAGGGGCTAGGGGGCTACACCTTC. The J gene is TRBJ1-2, the V gene TRBV7-2, with TRBD1 matching over 8 bases. CDR3 length: 14 residues. CDR1 SGHTA and CDR2 FQGNSA come from the germline V gene. The trim removed 1 base at V and 8 bases at J, leaving 6 bases unmatched.

The chain employs TRBV27 and TRBJ2-3; 11 nucleotides align to TRBD2. V shed 1 base, J shed 3 bases, and the junction held 3 bases outside the gene matches. This CDR3 region has 16 residues. Looked up from germline, CDR1 is MNHEY and CDR2 is SMNVEV (reference sequence). CDR3 amino acids: CASSLLLAGGTDTQYF. Written as DNA, the CDR3 is TGTGCCAGCAGTTTATTATTAGCGGGGGGGACAGATACGCAGTATTTT.

As to this clone: Germline is not matched at one junction end, which may reflect a read error. The chain joins TRBV7-7 to TRBJ2-7; a weak D match, TRBD2 (6 bases). Per germline, CDR1 SSHAT and CDR2 FNYEAQ (reference sequence). The length of the CDR3 is 14 residues. The CDR3 loop is CASSLGPGGYEQYF. The CDR3 DNA reads as TGTGCTAGCAGCCTGGGTCCAGGAGGGTACGAGCAGTACTTC.

The V and J genes are TRBV30 and TRBJ1-3; 7 bases match TRBD1. The CDR3 sequence is 14 residues long. Germline V gene lookup returns CDR1 GTSNPN and CDR2 SVGIG (reference sequence). With 2 bases clipped from V and 5 bases from J, the junction kept 6 bases outside the gene matches. CDR3 in DNA: TGTGCCTGGAGTCGACAGGGTCTCAGAAACACCATATATTTT. Translation: CAWSRQGLRNTIYF.